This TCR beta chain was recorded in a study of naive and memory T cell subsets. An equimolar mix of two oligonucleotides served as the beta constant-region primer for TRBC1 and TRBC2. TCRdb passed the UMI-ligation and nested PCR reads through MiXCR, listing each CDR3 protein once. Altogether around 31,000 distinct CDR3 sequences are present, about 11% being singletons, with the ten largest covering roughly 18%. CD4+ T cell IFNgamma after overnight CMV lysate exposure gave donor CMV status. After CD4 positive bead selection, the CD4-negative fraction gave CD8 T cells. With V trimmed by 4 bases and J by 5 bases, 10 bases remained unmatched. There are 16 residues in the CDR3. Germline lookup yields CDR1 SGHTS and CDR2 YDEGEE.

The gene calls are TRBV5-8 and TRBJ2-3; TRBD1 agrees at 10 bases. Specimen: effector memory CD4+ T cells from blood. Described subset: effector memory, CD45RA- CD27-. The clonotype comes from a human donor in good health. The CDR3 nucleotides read TGTGCCAGCAGCCCGGGGACAGGGGCTTCGGGAGATACGCAGTATTTT. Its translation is CASSPGTGASGDTQYF.